This TCR beta chain is drawn from a study of T cell repertoires in cytomegalovirus infection. TCRdb passed the reads through MiXCR, listing each CDR3 protein once. Of some 350,000 distinct CDR3 sequences in the sample, nearly 35% were seen once. Study-level points and caveats: The ex vivo response was dominated by HLA-C-restricted CMV-specific TCR beta clonotypes.

The CDR3 length is 12 residues. Germline loops: CDR1 SGDLS, CDR2 YYNGEE. With 3 bases removed from V and 7 bases from J, the gap between germline ends came to 9 bases. This clonotype was recorded a few times. Its specificity is unknown. This specimen was cultured PBMCs, taken from culture after CMV antigen stimulation. V gene TRBV9 combines with J gene TRBJ2-3; D gene uncertain. The sequence was collected from a human donor in good health (CMV status not recorded). Some clones in this sample may be carry-over from other donors' samples. For the CDR3, the DNA is TGTGCCAGCAGCGAGGAGTACAATACGCAGTATTTT. It translates to CASSEEYNTQYF.